This T cell receptor (beta chain) stems from a study of radiation and T cells in renal cell carcinoma. Time point denoted: blood 4 weeks post-SBRT, at nephrectomy. Noted treatment: 15 Gy SBRT to primary tumor, nephrectomy 4 weeks later. The method was immunoSEQ multiplex PCR; TCRdb's version includes in-frame clones alone and lacks a portion of them. This repertoire shows 130,000 to 150,000 clones, 65% to 90% found once; its top ten account for around 17%. General study findings and limits: No pretreatment tumor biopsies were available for baseline clonotypes.

Note on this clone: Its antigen is as yet unknown.

This receptor was taken from a woman aged 45-65 years with renal cell carcinoma. The sequencing used blood, collected from a patient whose treatment included radiotherapy and nephrectomy.

CDR3 nucleotide sequence: TGCGCCAGCAGCTTGGCCCCGGGGAATGAGCAGTTCTTC. Translating it yields CASSLAPGNEQFF. The genes are TRBV5-1 and TRBJ2-1; a weak D match, TRBD2 (5 bases). CDR3 length: 13 residues. The V and J ends lost 0 bases and 7 bases respectively, with 8 bases between them. In germline, CDR1 is SGHRS, CDR2 YFSETQ.